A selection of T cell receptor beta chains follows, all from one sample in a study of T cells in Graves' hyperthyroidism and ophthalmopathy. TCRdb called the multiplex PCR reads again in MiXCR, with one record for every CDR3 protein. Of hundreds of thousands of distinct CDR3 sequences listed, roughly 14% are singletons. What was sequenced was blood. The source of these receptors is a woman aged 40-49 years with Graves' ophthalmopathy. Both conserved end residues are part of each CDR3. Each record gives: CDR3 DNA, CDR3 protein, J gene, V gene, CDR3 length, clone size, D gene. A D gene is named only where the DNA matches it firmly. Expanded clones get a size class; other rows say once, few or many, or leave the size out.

DNA: TGCAGCGCCCACCTGGGGCTTGACTATGGCTACACCTTC; CDR3: CSAHLGLDYGYTF; J: TRBJ1-2; V: TRBV29-1; length: 13; size: many; D: NA
DNA: TGTGCCAGCAGTTTAGGGACAGCTGGAAACACCATATATTTT; CDR3: CASSLGTAGNTIYF; J: TRBJ1-3; V: TRBV28; length: 14; size: many; D: TRBD1
DNA: TGTGCCAGCAGTCCATCCAGGGGATCTCCCGGGGAGCTGTTTTTT; CDR3: CASSPSRGSPGELFF; J: TRBJ2-2; V: TRBV6-1; length: 15; size: many; D: NA
DNA: TGTGCCAGCAGTTACTTCTCTCCCGGGAGATGGTACGAGCAGTACTTC; CDR3: CASSYFSPGRWYEQYF; J: TRBJ2-7; V: TRBV27; length: 16; size: many; D: NA
DNA: TGTGCCTGGAGTGTCCTCTACGGGGCGAACACTGAAGCTTTCTTT; CDR3: CAWSVLYGANTEAFF; J: TRBJ1-1; V: TRBV30; length: 15; size: NA; D: NA
DNA: TGTGCCAGTACGCCAGGGCTCGCCGGGGAGCTGTTTTTT; CDR3: CASTPGLAGELFF; J: TRBJ2-2; V: TRBV6-2/TRBV6-3; length: 13; size: many; D: NA
DNA: TGTGCCAGCAGTTTAAGTAGTCTGTCCAAAAACATTCAGTACTTC; CDR3: CASSLSSLSKNIQYF; J: TRBJ2-4; V: TRBV12-3/TRBV12-4; length: 15; size: few; D: NA
DNA: TGTGCCAGCAGCTTAGCGCGTTCAACCGGGGAGCTGTTTTTT; CDR3: CASSLARSTGELFF; J: TRBJ2-2; V: TRBV7-2; length: 14; size: many; D: NA
DNA: TGTGCCAGCAGCTCGTATGACAGACTCCGATTT; CDR3: CASSSYDRLRF; J: TRBJ1-1; V: TRBV7-9; length: 11; size: once; D: NA
DNA: TGTGCCACAAATGGGATTGGAGGACAGGGGAGGACCGGGGAGCTGTTTTTT; CDR3: CATNGIGGQGRTGELFF; J: TRBJ2-2; V: TRBV10-3; length: 17; size: NA; D: TRBD1
DNA: TGTGCCAGCAGTTACGGGGGACAGGGGGCCTACGAGCAGTACTTC; CDR3: CASSYGGQGAYEQYF; J: TRBJ2-7; V: TRBV6-2/TRBV6-3; length: 15; size: many; D: TRBD1
DNA: TGTGCCAGCAGCAGGGACAGAACGTACCAAGAGACCCAGTACTTC; CDR3: CASSRDRTYQETQYF; J: TRBJ2-5; V: TRBV5-6; length: 15; size: few; D: TRBD1
DNA: TGTGCCAGCATGGGGGCGAACACCGGGGAGCTGTTTTTT; CDR3: CASMGANTGELFF; J: TRBJ2-2; V: TRBV6-1; length: 13; size: many; D: NA
DNA: TGTGCCAGCAGTTACTCGGCCGGGGTTGAAGCTTTCTTT; CDR3: CASSYSAGVEAFF; J: TRBJ1-1; V: TRBV6-2/TRBV6-3; length: 13; size: NA; D: NA
DNA: TGCAGCGTTGGCATGATGAACACTGAAGCTTTCTTT; CDR3: CSVGMMNTEAFF; J: TRBJ1-1; V: TRBV29-1; length: 12; size: many; D: NA
DNA: TGTGCCAGTCACCGGGACGGAACCTATGGCTACACCTTC; CDR3: CASHRDGTYGYTF; J: TRBJ1-2; V: TRBV28; length: 13; size: many; D: NA
DNA: TGTGCCAGCCGGGACGGGTCAGCCAAAAACATTCAGTACTTC; CDR3: CASRDGSAKNIQYF; J: TRBJ2-4; V: TRBV28; length: 14; size: many; D: NA
DNA: TGTGCCAGCAGTTTTGGGCGGTACTCTGGGGCCAACGTCCTGACTTTC; CDR3: CASSFGRYSGANVLTF; J: TRBJ2-6; V: TRBV27; length: 16; size: NA; D: NA
DNA: TGTGCCAGCAGTGGGGAAGAAAAGGTGGCAGATACGCAGTATTTT; CDR3: CASSGEEKVADTQYF; J: TRBJ2-3; V: TRBV2; length: 15; size: many; D: NA
DNA: TGTGCCAGCAGTACCGACAGAACCTACGAGCAGTACTTC; CDR3: CASSTDRTYEQYF; J: TRBJ2-7; V: TRBV6-5; length: 13; size: many; D: NA
DNA: TGTGCCTGGACGGACAGGGCTTATGGCTACACCTTC; CDR3: CAWTDRAYGYTF; J: TRBJ1-2; V: TRBV30; length: 12; size: many; D: TRBD1
DNA: TGCAGCGTTGAGCTTAAGGGAATCAGCTCCTACGAGCAGTACTTC; CDR3: CSVELKGISSYEQYF; J: TRBJ2-7; V: TRBV29-1; length: 15; size: many; D: NA
DNA: TGTGCCAGCAGGGACACTTTCAGGGGGACGGCGACCCAGTACTTC; CDR3: CASRDTFRGTATQYF; J: TRBJ2-5; V: TRBV6-1; length: 15; size: many; D: TRBD1
DNA: TGTGCCAGCAGTTACTCTGCGGGAGTTAACAATGAGCAGTTCTTC; CDR3: CASSYSAGVNNEQFF; J: TRBJ2-1; V: TRBV6-5; length: 15; size: many; D: TRBD2
DNA: TGTGCCAGCAGCGTAACAACGATGAACACTGAAGCTTTCTTT; CDR3: CASSVTTMNTEAFF; J: TRBJ1-1; V: TRBV9; length: 14; size: NA; D: NA
DNA: TGTGCCAGCAGCTTAGGGGGTTTAACCAAAAACATTCAGTACTTC; CDR3: CASSLGGLTKNIQYF; J: TRBJ2-4; V: TRBV11-1; length: 15; size: many; D: NA
DNA: TGCGCCAGCAGCTCTGGGGAAAACGGGGAGACCCAGTACTTC; CDR3: CASSSGENGETQYF; J: TRBJ2-5; V: TRBV5-1; length: 14; size: NA; D: NA
DNA: TGTGCCAGCGGCACAACTAACTATGGCTACACCTTC; CDR3: CASGTTNYGYTF; J: TRBJ1-2; V: TRBV5-4; length: 12; size: many; D: NA
DNA: TGTGCCAGCAGTGAATCTACACTAACCTACGAGCAGTACTTC; CDR3: CASSESTLTYEQYF; J: TRBJ2-7; V: TRBV25-1; length: 14; size: many; D: NA
DNA: TGTGCCAGCAGTAACCCTAGCGGGAGGTACCAAGAGACCCAGTACTTC; CDR3: CASSNPSGRYQETQYF; J: TRBJ2-5; V: TRBV2; length: 16; size: NA; D: TRBD2
DNA: TGTGCCAGCAGCCAGACAGGGGTATACACTGAAGCTTTCTTT; CDR3: CASSQTGVYTEAFF; J: TRBJ1-1; V: TRBV12-3/TRBV12-4; length: 14; size: NA; D: TRBD1
DNA: TGCAGCGTTGACGGGTTGGTCTCCCGGTACCAAGAGACCCAGTACTTC; CDR3: CSVDGLVSRYQETQYF; J: TRBJ2-5; V: TRBV29-1; length: 16; size: few; D: NA
DNA: TGTGCCAGCAGCGGGGGGAGCGGGAGTCTCTACGAGCAGTACTTC; CDR3: CASSGGSGSLYEQYF; J: TRBJ2-7; V: TRBV7-6; length: 15; size: NA; D: TRBD2
DNA: TGTGCCACGCGGCGGGGGAATCAGCCCCAGCATTTT; CDR3: CATRRGNQPQHF; J: TRBJ1-5; V: TRBV27; length: 12; size: NA; D: NA
DNA: TGTGCCAGCAGCCAAATAGGGGAGGGGAACACTGAAGCTTTCTTT; CDR3: CASSQIGEGNTEAFF; J: TRBJ1-1; V: TRBV4-2; length: 15; size: NA; D: NA
DNA: TGCAGTGCTCGGACAGGGTCTAATGGCTACACCTTC; CDR3: CSARTGSNGYTF; J: TRBJ1-2; V: TRBV20-1; length: 12; size: many; D: TRBD1
DNA: TGTGCCAGTAGTATAAGAAGGGATGGGGGACAGCCCCAGCATTTT; CDR3: CASSIRRDGGQPQHF; J: TRBJ1-5; V: TRBV19; length: 15; size: many; D: NA
DNA: TGTGCCAGCAACAGGGGGCATCAGCCCCAGCATTTT; CDR3: CASNRGHQPQHF; J: TRBJ1-5; V: TRBV28; length: 12; size: NA; D: TRBD1
DNA: TGTGCCAGCAGCCCTATGCCCGGGACTAGCGGGACCTACGAGCAGTACTTC; CDR3: CASSPMPGTSGTYEQYF; J: TRBJ2-7; V: TRBV7-9; length: 17; size: many; D: TRBD2
DNA: TGTGCCAGTAGTCAGGGGGCCGGACAGCCCCAGCATTTT; CDR3: CASSQGAGQPQHF; J: TRBJ1-5; V: TRBV19; length: 13; size: many; D: TRBD1
DNA: TGCGCCAGCAGCCCCGGGGAAAGGCCCACGAACACTGAAGCTTTCTTT; CDR3: CASSPGERPTNTEAFF; J: TRBJ1-1; V: TRBV5-1; length: 16; size: NA; D: NA
DNA: TGCAGTGCTTCCCTGACTAGCGGGAATTCCTACGAGCAGTACTTC; CDR3: CSASLTSGNSYEQYF; J: TRBJ2-7; V: TRBV20-1; length: 15; size: many; D: TRBD2
DNA: TGTGCCAGCAGTCTACAGGGGCATGGCTACACCTTC; CDR3: CASSLQGHGYTF; J: TRBJ1-2; V: TRBV28; length: 12; size: many; D: TRBD1
DNA: TGTGCCAGTAGTCAGGGCGCCCCGGCGCCCCAGCATTTT; CDR3: CASSQGAPAPQHF; J: TRBJ1-5; V: TRBV19; length: 13; size: once; D: NA
DNA: TGCGCCAGCAGCCAAGATTCGGGGGCAGGCTACGAGCAGTACTTC; CDR3: CASSQDSGAGYEQYF; J: TRBJ2-7; V: TRBV4-3; length: 15; size: NA; D: NA
DNA: TGCGCCAGCAGCCAAAGTTTAACCTACGAGCAGTACTTC; CDR3: CASSQSLTYEQYF; J: TRBJ2-7; V: TRBV4-1; length: 13; size: many; D: NA
DNA: TGCGCCAGCAGCTTTTTTGAGGACACTGAAGCTTTCTTT; CDR3: CASSFFEDTEAFF; J: TRBJ1-1; V: TRBV5-1; length: 13; size: many; D: NA
DNA: TGTGCCAGCTGGCAGGACTGGGGTAGCGGGAGGGTAGGGGCCGGGGAGCTGTTTTTT; CDR3: CASWQDWGSGRVGAGELFF; J: TRBJ2-2; V: TRBV6-2/TRBV6-3; length: 19; size: few; D: TRBD2
DNA: TGCAGTGCTAGAGTTTTCAGGGGGGAGCAGTACTTC; CDR3: CSARVFRGEQYF; J: TRBJ2-7; V: TRBV20-1; length: 12; size: many; D: TRBD1
DNA: TGTGCCAGCAGTTTAATCGAGGGAGTCGTCCCAGATACGCAGTATTTT; CDR3: CASSLIEGVVPDTQYF; J: TRBJ2-3; V: TRBV27; length: 16; size: many; D: NA
DNA: TGCAGTGCTAGAGATTCAGGGGCTAGGGGACAGGGCACTCAGCCCCAGCATTTT; CDR3: CSARDSGARGQGTQPQHF; J: TRBJ1-5; V: TRBV20-1; length: 18; size: many; D: TRBD1
DNA: TGTGCCAGCAGCCGGACAGCCGCACCTGAAGCTTTCTTT; CDR3: CASSRTAAPEAFF; J: TRBJ1-1; V: TRBV6-1; length: 13; size: NA; D: NA
DNA: TGTGCCATCAGTGATAGGGAGGCCGCGAACACCGGGGAGCTGTTTTTT; CDR3: CAISDREAANTGELFF; J: TRBJ2-2; V: TRBV10-3; length: 16; size: NA; D: NA
DNA: TGCGCCAGCAGCTTGGAGCTAGTCAACGAGCAGTACTTC; CDR3: CASSLELVNEQYF; J: TRBJ2-7; V: TRBV5-1; length: 13; size: many; D: NA
DNA: TGTGCCTGGACCCGGGGGCTCGACTACGAGCAGTACTTC; CDR3: CAWTRGLDYEQYF; J: TRBJ2-7; V: TRBV30; length: 13; size: many; D: NA